This T cell receptor beta chain was identified in a study of T-cell reconstitution after alpha-beta-depleted transplantation in children. Study results and caveats: In patients about two months after transplant, alpha-beta T cells reportedly arose from several hundred expanded graft clones. Some patients' high day-60 TCRbeta diversity was attributed to recipient cells surviving conditioning. At one year after transplant, newly produced T cells mostly accounted for T-cell counts and diversity.

A note on this clonotype: Its antigen is undetermined.

TCRbeta library construction was performed incorporating unique molecular identifiers. Each CDR3 protein gets one entry after TCRdb re-called the PCR reads with MiXCR. Here the sample spans 500,000 to 650,000 distinct CDR3 sequences, roughly 13% being singletons. With 4 bases removed from V and 6 bases from J, the gap between germline ends came to 14 bases. The CDR3 contains 15 residues. The germline gives CDR1 KGHDR, CDR2 SFDVKD. The clonotype originates from a male patient aged 5 to 17 who had a stem cell transplant for acute myeloid leukemia, so the T cells may come from the graft donor. This chain uses TRBV24-1 with TRBJ2-2; D remains ambiguous. Here the sequenced sample was PBMCs, mostly from graft donor cells, taken 360 days after TCRalphabeta/CD19-depleted stem cell transplant. In nucleotides, the CDR3 is TGTGCCACCAGTGACCTCTCGAATAGTGCCGGGGAGCTGTTTTTT. Protein: CATSDLSNSAGELFF.